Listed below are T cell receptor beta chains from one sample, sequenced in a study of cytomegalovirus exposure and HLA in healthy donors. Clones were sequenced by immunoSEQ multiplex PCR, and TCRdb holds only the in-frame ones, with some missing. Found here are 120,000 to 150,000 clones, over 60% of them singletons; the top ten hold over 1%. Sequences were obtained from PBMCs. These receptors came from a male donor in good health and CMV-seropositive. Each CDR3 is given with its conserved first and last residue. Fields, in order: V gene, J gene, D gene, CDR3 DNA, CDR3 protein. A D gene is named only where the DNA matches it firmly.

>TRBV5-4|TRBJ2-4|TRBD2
TGTGCCAGCAGCTTGCGCGGGAGACCCTACATTCAGTACTTC
CASSLRGRPYIQYF
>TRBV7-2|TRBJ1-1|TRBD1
TGTGCCAGCAGCTTACGGGACAGGCGTGAAGCTTTCTTT
CASSLRDRREAFF
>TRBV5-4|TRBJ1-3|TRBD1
TGTGCCAGCAGCTTGATGGGACAGGGGGTTGGAAACACCATATATTTT
CASSLMGQGVGNTIYF
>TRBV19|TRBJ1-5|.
TGTGCCAGTACCCCATCGGGGGGCGTAAGCAATCAGCCCCAGCATTTT
CASTPSGGVSNQPQHF
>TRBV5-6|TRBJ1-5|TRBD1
TGTGCCAGCAGCACGGACAGGGGGTCGCTAGGGAATCAGCCCCAGCATTTT
CASSTDRGSLGNQPQHF
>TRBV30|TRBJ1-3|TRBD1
TGTGCCTACGGACAGGGAAGATTTCACTCTGGAAACACCATATATTTT
CAYGQGRFHSGNTIYF
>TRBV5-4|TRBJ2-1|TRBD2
TGTGCCAGCAGCCGTAGCGGGCTGAGGTACAATGAGCAGTTCTTC
CASSRSGLRYNEQFF
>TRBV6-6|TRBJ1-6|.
TGTGCCGCCGAGACAGCTAATTCACCCCTCCACTTT
CAAETANSPLHF
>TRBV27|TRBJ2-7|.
TGTGCCAGCAGTTTTAACCCCCCGGGAGTAGCGGCGTCCTACGAGCAGTACTTC
CASSFNPPGVAASYEQYF
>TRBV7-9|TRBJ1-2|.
TGTGCCAGCAGGCGGGACGTCCATGGCTACACCTTC
CASRRDVHGYTF
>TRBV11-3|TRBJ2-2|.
TGTGCCAGCAGCTATCGTGGGGGGACGAACACCGGGGAGCTGTTTTTT
CASSYRGGTNTGELFF